This entry describes one T cell receptor beta chain. Germline V CDR1 and CDR2: LNHDA, SQIVND (reference sequence). This CDR3 region has 15 residues. With 5 bases removed from V and 1 base from J, the gap between germline ends came to 11 bases. As handled by the study authors: Reference gene primer amplification in the assay estimated nucleated cell counts. The assay was immunoSEQ multiplex PCR, and TCRdb's table has in-frame clones only and misses some. V, J and clone size were drawn from that table, and D and trimming were deduced from the DNA. The table has under 300,000 clones, approximately 86% seen once. The data derive from a study of blood T cell repertoires in COVID-19. About the study: Acute and convalescent COVID-19 samples came from the United States, Italy and Spain. In each case, the material was cDNA or gDNA derived from T cells, B-cell-depleted T cells, or PBMCs.

The sequencing sample was made of peripheral blood. This clonotype originated in a man younger than 35 with active or convalescent COVID-19. The chain combines TRBV19 with TRBJ2-2; D perhaps matches TRBD2 (6 bases). The CDR3 sequence is CASSLSGQNTGELFF. The DNA for the CDR3 is TGTGCCAGTAGTCTTAGCGGACAGAACACCGGGGAGCTGTTTTTT.